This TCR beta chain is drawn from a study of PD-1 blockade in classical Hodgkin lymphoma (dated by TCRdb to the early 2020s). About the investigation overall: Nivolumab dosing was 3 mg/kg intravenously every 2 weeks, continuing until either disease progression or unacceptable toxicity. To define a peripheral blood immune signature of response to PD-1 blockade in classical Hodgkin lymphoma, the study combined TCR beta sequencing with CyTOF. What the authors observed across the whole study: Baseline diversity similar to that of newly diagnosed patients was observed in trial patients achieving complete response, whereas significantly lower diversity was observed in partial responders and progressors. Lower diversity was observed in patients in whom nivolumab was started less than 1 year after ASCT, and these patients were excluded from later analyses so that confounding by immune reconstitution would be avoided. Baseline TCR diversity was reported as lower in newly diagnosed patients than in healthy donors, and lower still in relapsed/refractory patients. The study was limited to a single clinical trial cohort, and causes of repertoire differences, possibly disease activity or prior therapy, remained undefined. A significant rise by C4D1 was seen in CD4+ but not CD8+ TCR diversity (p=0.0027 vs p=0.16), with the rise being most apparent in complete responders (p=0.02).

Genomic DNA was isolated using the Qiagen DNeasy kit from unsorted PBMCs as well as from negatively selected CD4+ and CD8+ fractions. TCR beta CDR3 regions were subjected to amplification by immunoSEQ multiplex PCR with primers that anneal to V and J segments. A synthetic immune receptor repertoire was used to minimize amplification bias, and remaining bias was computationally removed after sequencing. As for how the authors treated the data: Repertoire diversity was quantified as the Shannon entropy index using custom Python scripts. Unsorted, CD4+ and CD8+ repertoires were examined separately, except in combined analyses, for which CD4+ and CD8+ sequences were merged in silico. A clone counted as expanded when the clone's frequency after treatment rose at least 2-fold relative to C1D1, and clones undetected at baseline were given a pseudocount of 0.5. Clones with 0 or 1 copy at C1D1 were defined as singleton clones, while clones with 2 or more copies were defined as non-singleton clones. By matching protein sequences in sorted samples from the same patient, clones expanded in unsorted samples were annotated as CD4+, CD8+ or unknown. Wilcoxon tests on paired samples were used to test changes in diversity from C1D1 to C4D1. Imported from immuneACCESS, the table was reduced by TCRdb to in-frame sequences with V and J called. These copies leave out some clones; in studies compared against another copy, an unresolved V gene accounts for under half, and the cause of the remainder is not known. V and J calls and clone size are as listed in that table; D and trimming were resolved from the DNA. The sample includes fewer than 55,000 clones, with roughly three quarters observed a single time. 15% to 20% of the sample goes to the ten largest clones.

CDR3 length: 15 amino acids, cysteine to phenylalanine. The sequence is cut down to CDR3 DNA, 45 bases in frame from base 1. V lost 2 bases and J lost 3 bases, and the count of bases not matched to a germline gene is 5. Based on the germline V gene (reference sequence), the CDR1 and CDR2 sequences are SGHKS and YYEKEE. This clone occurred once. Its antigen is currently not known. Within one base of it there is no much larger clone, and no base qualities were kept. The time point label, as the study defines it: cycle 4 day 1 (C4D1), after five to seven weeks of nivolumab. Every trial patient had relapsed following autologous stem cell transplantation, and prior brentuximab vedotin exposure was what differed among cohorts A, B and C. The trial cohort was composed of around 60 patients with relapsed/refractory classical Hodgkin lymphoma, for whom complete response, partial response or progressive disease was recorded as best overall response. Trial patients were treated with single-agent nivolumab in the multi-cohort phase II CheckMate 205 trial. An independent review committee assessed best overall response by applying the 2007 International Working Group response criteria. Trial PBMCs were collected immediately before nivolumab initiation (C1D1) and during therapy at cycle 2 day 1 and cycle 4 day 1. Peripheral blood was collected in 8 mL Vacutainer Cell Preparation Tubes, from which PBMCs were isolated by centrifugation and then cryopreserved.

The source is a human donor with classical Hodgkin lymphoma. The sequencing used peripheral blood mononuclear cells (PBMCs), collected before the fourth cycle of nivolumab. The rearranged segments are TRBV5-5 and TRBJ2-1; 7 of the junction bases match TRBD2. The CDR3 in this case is CASSFGGSGYNEQFF. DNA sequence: TGTGCCAGCAGCTTTGGCGGGAGCGGCTACAATGAGCAGTTCTTC. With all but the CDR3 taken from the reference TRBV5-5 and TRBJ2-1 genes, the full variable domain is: DAGVTQSPTHLIKTRGQQVTLRCSPISGHKSVSWYQQVLGQGPQFIFQYYEKEERGRGNFPDRFSARQFPNYSSELNVNALLLGDSALYLCASSFGGSGYNEQFFGPGTRLTVL.